This note documents a single T cell receptor (beta chain) sequence. This sample is drawn from a study of blood T cell repertoires in COVID-19. Libraries were prepared by immunoSEQ multiplex PCR; TCRdb keeps only in-frame clonotypes and omits some of them. The sample has over 200,000 clones, about 91% seen once. This CDR3 is 16 amino acids long. Germline V gene data show CDR1 as MGHRA and CDR2 as YSYEKL. Trimming left V 0 bases short and J 4 bases short, with 13 bases between. V and J are TRBV4-1 and TRBJ1-5, with D unclear. This TCR came from a person aged 18 to 29 with COVID-19, enrolled during active disease. The source material was peripheral blood. The CDR3: CASSQEGVTLNQPQHF. The CDR3 DNA is TGCGCCAGCAGCCAAGAAGGTGTAACACTAAATCAGCCCCAGCATTTT.